Shown below are 21 T cell receptor beta chains from a single sample sequenced in a study of cytomegalovirus exposure and HLA in healthy donors. It was with 60 Vbeta and 13 Jbeta primers that the PCR ran. Some clones are missing from TCRdb's copy, which holds only in-frame ones; the method was immunoSEQ multiplex PCR. The table for this sample gives tens of thousands of clones. The sequenced sample consisted of PBMCs. The source of these receptors is a human donor in good health.

The chain links TRBV14 to TRBJ1-2; D gene uncertain. The CDR3 runs to 13 residues. Trimming shortened V by 4 bases and J by 2 bases, and 8 bases separated the two germline ends. Germline V gene lookup returns CDR1 SGHDN and CDR2 FVKESK. CDR3 nucleotides: TGTGCCAGCAGCCTGGGCCTAAACTATGGCTACACCTTC. Translation: CASSLGLNYGYTF.

The chain links TRBV5-8 to TRBJ2-7; D gene ambiguous. The germline V and J ends were trimmed by 0 bases and 4 bases, with 2 bases remaining between them. The CDR3 totals 11 residues. CDR1 SGHTS and CDR2 YDEGEE come from the germline V gene. CDR3 nucleotides: TGTGCCAGCAGCTTGGCGTACGAGCAGTACTTC. It codes for CASSLAYEQYF.

The rearrangement uses TRBV11-2 and TRBJ2-1; TRBD2 aligns across 8 bases. Per the germline V gene, CDR1 is SGHAT and CDR2 is FQNNGV. This CDR3 has 16 residues. The V segment lost 5 bases and the J segment 4 bases; nucleotides outside the gene matches: 10. The CDR3 reads CASSPVGSGGYNEQFF. In DNA, the CDR3 is TGTGCCAGCAGCCCGGTCGGGAGCGGGGGTTACAATGAGCAGTTCTTC.

The chain uses TRBV10-2 and TRBJ2-5; 7 nucleotides line up with TRBD2. The CDR3 has 13 amino acids. V lost 10 bases, J lost 5 bases, and 10 bases stayed unmatched. Germline CDR1 WSHSY, CDR2 SAAADI. The DNA for the CDR3 is TGCGCCATCCTAGCGGTCCCCGGGGAGACCCAGTACTTC. Its protein product is CAILAVPGETQYF.

J is TRBJ1-5 and V is TRBV19; no definite D call. Per germline, CDR1 LNHDA and CDR2 SQIVND (reference sequence). The CDR3 sequence is 12 residues long. Between the trimmed V and J ends, which lost 6 bases and 3 bases, there was a span of 6 bases. The CDR3 nucleotides read TGTGCCAGTAGATTCATCAATCAGCCCCAGCATTTT. Translating gives CASRFINQPQHF.

The V call is TRBV19, the J call TRBJ2-7; 10 nucleotides match TRBD1. Per germline, CDR1 LNHDA and CDR2 SQIVND (reference sequence). The CDR3 is 14 residues long. The V gene end was trimmed by 8 bases and the J gene end by 3 bases; junction bases not matched to a gene: 7. The chain's CDR3 is CASAQGQGVYEQYF. The CDR3 coding sequence is TGTGCCAGTGCCCAAGGACAGGGGGTCTACGAGCAGTACTTC. Full variable domain (missing parts from reference TRBV19 and TRBJ2-7): DGGITQSPKYLFRKEGQNVTLSCEQNLNHDAMYWYRQDPGQGLRLIYYSQIVNDFQKGDIAEGYSVSREKKESFPLTVTSAQKNPTAFYLCASAQGQGVYEQYFGPGTRLTVT.

The rearrangement uses TRBV29-1 and TRBJ2-5, with D possibly matching TRBD1 (5 bases). Trimming shortened V by 1 base and J by 4 bases, and 16 bases separated the two germline ends. Germline V gene lookup returns CDR1 SQVTM and CDR2 ANQGSEA. CDR3 length: 15 amino acids. CDR3 protein: CSVEGQGSVGETQYF. The CDR3 DNA reads TGCAGCGTTGAAGGGCAGGGCTCTGTCGGAGAGACCCAGTACTTC.

This chain connects TRBV6-5 to TRBJ1-6, with a tentative D call TRBD1 (6 bases). The germline gives CDR1 MNHEY, CDR2 SVGAGI. V was pared by 3 bases and J by 7 bases, with 10 bases between. The length of the CDR3 is 14 residues. CDR3 sequence: CASSYSTGNSPLHF. The CDR3 nucleotides are TGTGCCAGCAGTTATTCCACAGGGAATTCACCCCTCCACTTT.

Comment on this clone: One end of the junction is discordant with germline, which a read error may explain. The rearrangement uses TRBV7-9 and TRBJ2-7; TRBD2 matches 11 bases. This CDR3 contains 14 residues. Germline CDR1 is SEHNR and CDR2 is FQNEAQ (reference sequence). In DNA, the CDR3 is TGTGCCAGCAGTTTAGCGGGGGGGAGCTACGAGCAGTACTTC. This codes for CASSLAGGSYEQYF.

The J gene is TRBJ1-1, the V gene TRBV28; D perhaps matches TRBD1 (6 bases). CDR3 length: 15 residues. Trimming pared 4 bases from V and 4 bases from J, leaving 16 bases between. CDR1 MDHEN and CDR2 SYDVKM come from the germline V gene. In nucleotides, the CDR3 is TGTGCCAGCAGTTCGTTAGGGGGAGTGGGCACTGAAGCTTTCTTT. This gives the protein CASSSLGGVGTEAFF.

According to its frequency, this clone is medium-sized. This chain links TRBV27 with TRBJ2-7, with 7 nucleotides matching TRBD1. CDR1 and CDR2 (germline): MNHEY, SMNVEV (reference sequence). The CDR3 totals 14 residues. The V and J ends lost 6 bases and 0 bases, in that order; junction bases with no gene match: 5. The CDR3 DNA reads as TGTGCCAGCAGCGGACAGGAAAGCTCCTACGAGCAGTACTTC. Its protein is CASSGQESSYEQYF.

Written as DNA, the CDR3 is TGTGCCAGCTCACCCCTCGGGGGGCCCCAAAGGACCCAGTACTTC. Translation gives CASSPLGGPQRTQYF. The chain uses TRBV18 and TRBJ2-5; D is possibly TRBD2 (7 bases). Trimming shortened V by 3 bases and J by 7 bases, and 18 bases separated the two germline ends. Germline CDR1 reads KGHSH; CDR2 reads LQKENI. The CDR3 is made up of 15 amino acids.

The chain links TRBV6-5 to TRBJ2-5, with TRBD2 as a possible D gene (7 bases). The J call may be in error: the DNA end matches TRBJ2-7 better. Germline CDR1 and CDR2: MNHEY and SVGAGI. This CDR3 has 14 amino acids. As DNA, the CDR3 is TGTGCCAGCAGCCCCTCGGGGGGCGGGTACGAGCAGTACTTC. This codes for CASSPSGGGYEQYF.

This sequence joins TRBV27 and TRBJ1-2, with a weak D call TRBD1 (6 bases). The CDR3 runs 18 residues. Per the germline V gene, CDR1 is MNHEY and CDR2 is SMNVEV (reference sequence). The V gene lost 4 bases and the J gene lost 2 bases, with 23 bases spanning the gap. The CDR3 is CASSWGGTRGLDNYGYTF. The CDR3 nucleotides read TGTGCCAGCAGTTGGGGGGGGACAAGGGGTTTGGACAACTATGGCTACACCTTC.

This chain links TRBV18 with TRBJ2-1; the D gene is possibly TRBD1 (5 bases). This CDR3 is built from 14 residues. Germline loops: CDR1 KGHSH, CDR2 LQKENI. V lost 2 bases and J lost 5, with 10 bases in between. CDR3 bases: TGTGCCAGCTCACCATATCTAGGGGACAATGAGCAGTTCTTC. This codes for CASSPYLGDNEQFF.

The chain is built from TRBV9 and TRBJ2-1; 7 bases fit TRBD2. Germline V gene data show CDR1 as SGDLS and CDR2 as YYNGEE. The CDR3 runs to 17 residues. Trimming took 3 bases from V and 1 from J; bases not matched to a gene: 10. The CDR3 sequence: CASSDGTNLRSYNEQFF. In DNA form, the CDR3 reads TGTGCCAGCAGCGACGGGACTAACCTTCGATCCTACAATGAGCAGTTCTTC.

This chain connects TRBV2 to TRBJ2-4, with TRBD1 matching 8 bases. Trimming took 7 bases from V and 1 from J; bases not matched to a gene: 6. The CDR3 runs to 15 residues. Germline assignment: CDR1 SNHLY and CDR2 FYNNEI. The CDR3 DNA sequence: TGTGCCAGCAAGGCAGGGGGCGGGGCCAAAAACATTCAGTACTTC. It specifies CASKAGGGAKNIQYF.

The chain uses TRBV28 and TRBJ1-6; D is ambiguous. Trimming cost V 5 bases and J 2 bases, with 16 bases left between them. The CDR3 contains 17 residues. CDR1 is MDHEN, CDR2 SYDVKM, per germline. CDR3 in DNA: TGTGCCAGCAGTCCGCGCCGCCCAGGAACCTATAATTCACCCCTCCACTTT. It codes for CASSPRRPGTYNSPLHF.

J is TRBJ2-3 and V is TRBV18; 8 bases line up with TRBD1. CDR3 length: 16 amino acids. Germline V gene data show CDR1 as KGHSH and CDR2 as LQKENI. V was pared by 0 bases and J by 1 base, with 3 bases of the junction left unmatched. Written as DNA, the CDR3 is TGTGCCAGCTCACCACCGTGGGGACAGGGCACAGATACGCAGTATTTT. As protein: CASSPPWGQGTDTQYF.

Comments on this clone: Germline and junction disagree at one end, which may indicate a read error. V is TRBV9 and J is TRBJ1-1, with D possibly matching TRBD1 (6 bases). The CDR3 totals 14 residues. Germline V gene data show CDR1 as SGDLS and CDR2 as YYNGEE. The CDR3 DNA reads as TGTGCCAGCAGCGGGGTTGGGGGCGCCTCTGAAGATTTCTTT. It translates to CASSGVGGASEDFF.

The J gene is TRBJ1-2, the V gene TRBV5-6; D perhaps matches TRBD1 (5 bases). Germline values: CDR1 SGHDT, CDR2 YYEEEE. This CDR3 has 14 residues. Trimming cost V 4 bases and J 8 bases, with 18 bases left between them. The CDR3 bases are TGTGCCAGCAGCCTAGATGCGGGGGTAGGCGGCTACACCTTC. Residues: CASSLDAGVGGYTF. Looking up the rest from reference TRBV5-6 and TRBJ1-2 gives the full variable domain: DAGVTQSPTHLIKTRGQQVTLRCSPKSGHDTVSWYQQALGQGPQFIFQYYEEEERQRGNFPDRFSGHQFPNYSSELNVNALLLGDSALYLCASSLDAGVGGYTFGSGTRLTVV.